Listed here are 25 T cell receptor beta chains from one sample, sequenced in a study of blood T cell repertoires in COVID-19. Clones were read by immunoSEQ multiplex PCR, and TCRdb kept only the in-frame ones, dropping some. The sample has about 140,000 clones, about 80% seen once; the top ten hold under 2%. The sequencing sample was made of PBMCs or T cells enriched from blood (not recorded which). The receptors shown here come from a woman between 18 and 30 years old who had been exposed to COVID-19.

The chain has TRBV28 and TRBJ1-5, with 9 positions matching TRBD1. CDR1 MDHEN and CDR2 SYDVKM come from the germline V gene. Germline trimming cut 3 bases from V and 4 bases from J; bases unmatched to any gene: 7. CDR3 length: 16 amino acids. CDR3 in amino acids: CASSLGSQGANQPQHF. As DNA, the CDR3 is TGTGCCAGCAGTTTGGGGTCACAGGGGGCTAATCAGCCCCAGCATTTT.

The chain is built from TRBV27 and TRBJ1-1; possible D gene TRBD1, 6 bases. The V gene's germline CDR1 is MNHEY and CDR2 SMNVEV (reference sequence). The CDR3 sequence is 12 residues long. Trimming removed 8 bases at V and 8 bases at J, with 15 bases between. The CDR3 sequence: CASFRGGGEAFF. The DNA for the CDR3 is TGTGCCAGCTTTAGGGGGGGCGGGGAAGCTTTCTTT.

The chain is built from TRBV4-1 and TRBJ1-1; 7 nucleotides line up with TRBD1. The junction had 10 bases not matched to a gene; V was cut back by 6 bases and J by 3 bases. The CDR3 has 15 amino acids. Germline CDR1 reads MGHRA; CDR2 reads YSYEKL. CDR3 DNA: TGCGCCAGCAGTTGGAGACAGGGCGGGGACACTGAAGCTTTCTTT. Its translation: CASSWRQGGDTEAFF.

CDR3 coding DNA: TGTGCCAGCAGCTTAGTATTTACAGGGGGCGCTGACTATGGAAACACCATATATTTT. Translating it yields CASSLVFTGGADYGNTIYF. The V gene is TRBV7-2, the J gene TRBJ1-3; 9 nucleotides match TRBD1. From germline, CDR1 is SGHTA and CDR2 FQGNSA. The V segment lost 1 base and the J segment 3 bases; nucleotides outside the gene matches: 13. The length of the CDR3 is 19 residues.

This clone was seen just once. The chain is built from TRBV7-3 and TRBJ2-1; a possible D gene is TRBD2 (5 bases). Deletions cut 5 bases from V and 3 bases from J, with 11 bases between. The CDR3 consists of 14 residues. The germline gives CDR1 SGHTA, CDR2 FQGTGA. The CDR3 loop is CASSPSTIYNEQFF. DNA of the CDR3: TGTGCCAGCAGCCCGTCGACTATCTACAATGAGCAGTTCTTC.

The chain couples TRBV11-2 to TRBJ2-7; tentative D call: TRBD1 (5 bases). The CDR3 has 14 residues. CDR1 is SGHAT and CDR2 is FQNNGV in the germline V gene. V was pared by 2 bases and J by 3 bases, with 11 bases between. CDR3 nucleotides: TGTGCCAGCAGCTTAACGGACACCCTCTACGAGCAGTACTTC. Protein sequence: CASSLTDTLYEQYF.

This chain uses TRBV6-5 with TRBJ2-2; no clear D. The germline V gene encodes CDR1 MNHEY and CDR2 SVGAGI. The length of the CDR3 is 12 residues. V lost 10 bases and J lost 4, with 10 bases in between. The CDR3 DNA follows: TGTGCCACCAGAGCCGTCACCGGGGAGCTGTTTTTT. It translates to CATRAVTGELFF.

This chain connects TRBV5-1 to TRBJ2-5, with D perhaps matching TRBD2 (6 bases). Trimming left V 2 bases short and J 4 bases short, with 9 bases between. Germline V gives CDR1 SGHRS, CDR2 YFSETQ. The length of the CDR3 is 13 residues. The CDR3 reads CASSFGSSETQYF. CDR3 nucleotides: TGCGCCAGCAGCTTCGGGAGTTCAGAGACCCAGTACTTC. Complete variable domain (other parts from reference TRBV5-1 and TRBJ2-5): KAGVTQTPRYLIKTRGQQVTLSCSPISGHRSVSWYQQTPGQGLQFLFEYFSETQRNKGNFPGRFSGRQFSNSRSEMNVSTLELGDSALYLCASSFGSSETQYFGPGTRLLVL.

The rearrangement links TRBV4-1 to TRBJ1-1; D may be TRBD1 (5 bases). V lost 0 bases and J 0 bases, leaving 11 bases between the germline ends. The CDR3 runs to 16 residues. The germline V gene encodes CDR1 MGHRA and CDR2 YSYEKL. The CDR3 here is CASSQDWGGMNTEAFF. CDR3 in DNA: TGCGCCAGCAGCCAAGACTGGGGGGGGATGAACACTGAAGCTTTCTTT.

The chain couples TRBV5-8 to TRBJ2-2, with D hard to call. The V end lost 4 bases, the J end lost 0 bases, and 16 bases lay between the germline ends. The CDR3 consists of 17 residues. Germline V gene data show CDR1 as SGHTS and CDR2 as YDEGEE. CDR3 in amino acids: CASSTATNPANTGELFF. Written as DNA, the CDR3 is TGTGCCAGCAGCACAGCTACGAATCCCGCGAACACCGGGGAGCTGTTTTTT.

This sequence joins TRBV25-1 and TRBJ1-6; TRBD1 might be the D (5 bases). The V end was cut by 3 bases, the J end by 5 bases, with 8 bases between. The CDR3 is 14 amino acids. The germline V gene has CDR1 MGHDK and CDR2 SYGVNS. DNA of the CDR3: TGTGCCAGCAGTGACAGGGCCCATAATTCACCCCTCCACTTT. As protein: CASSDRAHNSPLHF.

CDR3 residues: CASRTGTSGIDTQYF. The DNA of the CDR3 is TGTGCCAGCAGAACCGGGACTAGCGGGATAGATACGCAGTATTTT. J is TRBJ2-3 and V is TRBV6-5; TRBD2 aligns across 13 bases. V lost 6 bases and J lost 5; bases outside the gene matches: 5. The CDR3 is made up of 15 amino acids. The germline V gene has CDR1 MNHEY and CDR2 SVGAGI.

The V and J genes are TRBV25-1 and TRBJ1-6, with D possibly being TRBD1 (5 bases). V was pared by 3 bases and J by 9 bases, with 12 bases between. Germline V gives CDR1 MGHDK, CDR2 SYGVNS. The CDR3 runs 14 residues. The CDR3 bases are TGTGCCAGCAGTGAGGGGGGATCGAGTTCACCCCTCCACTTT. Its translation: CASSEGGSSSPLHF.

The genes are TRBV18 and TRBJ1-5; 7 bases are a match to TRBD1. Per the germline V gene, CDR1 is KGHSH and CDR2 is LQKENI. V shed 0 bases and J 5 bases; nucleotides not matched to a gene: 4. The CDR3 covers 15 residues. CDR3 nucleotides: TGTGCCAGCTCACCACCGGACAGGTATGATCAGCCCCAGCATTTT. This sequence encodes CASSPPDRYDQPQHF.

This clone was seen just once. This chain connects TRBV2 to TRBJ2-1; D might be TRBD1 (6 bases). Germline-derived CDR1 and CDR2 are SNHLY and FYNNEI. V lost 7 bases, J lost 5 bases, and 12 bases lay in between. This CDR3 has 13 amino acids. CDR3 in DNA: TGTGCCAGCATCCGCGACAGGAACAATGAGCAGTTCTTC. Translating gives CASIRDRNNEQFF.

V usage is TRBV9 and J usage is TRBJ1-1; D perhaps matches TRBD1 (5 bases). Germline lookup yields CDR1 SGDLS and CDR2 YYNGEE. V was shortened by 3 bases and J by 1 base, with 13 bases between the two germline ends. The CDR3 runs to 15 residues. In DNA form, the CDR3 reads TGTGCCAGCAGCGCTGGGGCAGGGCAGAACACTGAAGCTTTCTTT. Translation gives CASSAGAGQNTEAFF. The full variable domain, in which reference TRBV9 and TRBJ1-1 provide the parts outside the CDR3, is DSGVTQTPKHLITATGQRVTLRCSPRSGDLSVYWYQQSLDQGLQFLIQYYNGEERAKGNILERFSAQQFPDLHSELNLSSLELGDSALYFCASSAGAGQNTEAFFGQGTRLTVV.

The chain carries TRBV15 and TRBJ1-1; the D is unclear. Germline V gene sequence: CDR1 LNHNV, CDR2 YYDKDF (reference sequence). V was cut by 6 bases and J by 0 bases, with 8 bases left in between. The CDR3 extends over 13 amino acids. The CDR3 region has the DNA TGTGCCACCAGGTCGGGGTTGAACACTGAAGCTTTCTTT. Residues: CATRSGLNTEAFF.

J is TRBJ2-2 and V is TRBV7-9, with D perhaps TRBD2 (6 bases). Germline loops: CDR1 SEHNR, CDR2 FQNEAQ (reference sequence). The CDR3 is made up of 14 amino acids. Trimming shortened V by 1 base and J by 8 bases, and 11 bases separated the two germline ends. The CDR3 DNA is TGTGCCAGCAGCTTAGAATCTAGCGTGGGGGAGCTGTTTTTT. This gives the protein CASSLESSVGELFF.

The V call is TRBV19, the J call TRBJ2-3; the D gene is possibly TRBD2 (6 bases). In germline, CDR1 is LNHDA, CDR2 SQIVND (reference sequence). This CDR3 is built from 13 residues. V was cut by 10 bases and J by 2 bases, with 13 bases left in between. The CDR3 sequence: CATPTRTTDTQYF. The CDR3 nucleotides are TGTGCCACCCCGACTAGAACCACAGATACGCAGTATTTT.

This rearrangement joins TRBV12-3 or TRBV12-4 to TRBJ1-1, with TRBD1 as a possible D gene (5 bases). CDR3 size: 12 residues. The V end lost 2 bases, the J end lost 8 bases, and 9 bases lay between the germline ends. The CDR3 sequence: CASSLQGREAFF. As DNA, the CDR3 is TGTGCCAGCAGTTTACAGGGTCGAGAAGCTTTCTTT.

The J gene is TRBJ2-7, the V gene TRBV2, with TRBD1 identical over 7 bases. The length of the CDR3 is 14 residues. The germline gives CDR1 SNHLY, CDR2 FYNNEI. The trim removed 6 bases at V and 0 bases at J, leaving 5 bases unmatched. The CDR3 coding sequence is TGTGCCAGCAGGAAGACAGGGAGCTCCTACGAGCAGTACTTC. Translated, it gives CASRKTGSSYEQYF.

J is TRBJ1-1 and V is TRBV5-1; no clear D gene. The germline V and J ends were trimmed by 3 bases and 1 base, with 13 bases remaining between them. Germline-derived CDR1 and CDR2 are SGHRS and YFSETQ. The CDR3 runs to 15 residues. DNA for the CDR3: TGCGCCAGCAGCTCCCATACCCCAGAGAACACTGAAGCTTTCTTT. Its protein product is CASSSHTPENTEAFF.

The CDR3 protein is CASSLSMANQPQHF. In DNA, the CDR3 is TGTGCCAGCAGTTTATCGATGGCCAATCAGCCCCAGCATTTT. The chain recombines TRBV27 with TRBJ1-5; D not certain. The germline V gene has CDR1 MNHEY and CDR2 SMNVEV (reference sequence). Trimming removed 0 bases from V and 3 bases from J, with 6 bases in between. This CDR3 region has 14 residues.

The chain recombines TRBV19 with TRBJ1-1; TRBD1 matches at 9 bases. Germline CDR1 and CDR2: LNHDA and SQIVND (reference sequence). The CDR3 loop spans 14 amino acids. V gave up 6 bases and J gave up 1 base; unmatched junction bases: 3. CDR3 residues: CASSRQGGNTEAFF. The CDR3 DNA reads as TGTGCCAGTAGCCGACAGGGGGGGAACACTGAAGCTTTCTTT. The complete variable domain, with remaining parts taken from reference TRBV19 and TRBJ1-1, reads DGGITQSPKYLFRKEGQNVTLSCEQNLNHDAMYWYRQDPGQGLRLIYYSQIVNDFQKGDIAEGYSVSREKKESFPLTVTSAQKNPTAFYLCASSRQGGNTEAFFGQGTRLTVV.

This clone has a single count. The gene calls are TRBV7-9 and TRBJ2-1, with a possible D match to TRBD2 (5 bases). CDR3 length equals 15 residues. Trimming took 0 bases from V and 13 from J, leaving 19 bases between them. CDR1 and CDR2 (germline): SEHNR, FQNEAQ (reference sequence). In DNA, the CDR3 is TGTGCCAGCAGCTTAGCGTTAGGGCCGAACGAGGGCCAGTTCTTC. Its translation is CASSLALGPNEGQFF.